The sequence of this T cell receptor beta chain was determined in a study of T cell responses to AZD1222 COVID-19 vaccine. Comments on this clone: Its antigen is currently unknown.

Germline-derived CDR1 and CDR2 are MRHNA and SNTAGT. V was pared by 6 bases and J by 7 bases, with 6 bases between. The CDR3 loop spans 11 amino acids. The table came from immunoSEQ multiplex PCR; TCRdb's copy has only in-frame clones and leaves some out. The data show around 100,000 clones, 70% to 90% seen once. Regarding the study as a whole: With two AZD1222 doses given, Spike-specific TCR breadth and depth both rose. Mostly white British, mostly female donors; authors suggested clonal diversity may be underestimated. Reports say nearly half of spike-specific TCRs go after unmutated variant regions.

The chain is built from TRBV6-4 and TRBJ1-4; D gene unclear. The receptor's source is an adult in good health. This material consisted of peripheral blood, taken on day 0 of AZD1222 vaccination. DNA for the CDR3: TGTGCCAGCAGAGAGGTTGAAAAACTGTTTTTT. Translation: CASREVEKLFF.